Listed below are T cell receptor beta chains from one sample, sequenced in a study of OX40 agonist ivuxolimab in advanced cancers. The data were produced by immunoSEQ multiplex PCR, yet TCRdb's version contains in-frame clones alone and is incomplete. There are about 35,000 clones in the sample; around 90% occur only once, and roughly a fifth lies in the top ten. This material consisted of CD4+ or CD8+ T cells sorted from blood, taken in a trial of the OX40 agonist ivuxolimab. The receptors shown here come from an adult with an advanced solid tumor such as melanoma, head and neck, liver or kidney cancer. Each CDR3 is given with its conserved first and last residue. The D gene is left open where the match is weak. Expanded clones are given a class, and other clones once, few, many or no size at all.

v_gene	j_gene	d_gene	abundance	CDR3nt	CDR3aa
TRBV6-5	TRBJ2-1	-	once	TGTGCCAGCAGTTCCGGCTCGCATGAGCAGTTCTTC	CASSSGSHEQFF
TRBV30	TRBJ1-1	-	-	TGTGCCTGGAGTGTAGTCAGGGACCACACTGAAGCTTTCTTT	CAWSVVRDHTEAFF
TRBV4-1	TRBJ2-7	TRBD2	-	TGCGCCAGCAGCCCCACGGGACTAGCGAGCTCCTACGAGCAGTACTTC	CASSPTGLASSYEQYF
TRBV5-4	TRBJ2-7	-	-	TGTGCCAGCAGCTTACGGACTTCCCCCTACGAGCAGTACTTC	CASSLRTSPYEQYF
TRBV4-1	TRBJ2-7	-	-	TGCGCCAGCAGCGAGGACACATACGAGCAGTACTTC	CASSEDTYEQYF
TRBV19	TRBJ1-1	-	-	TGTGCCAGTAGTATTGGGGGCACGAACACTGAAGCTTTCTTT	CASSIGGTNTEAFF
TRBV12-5	TRBJ2-2	TRBD2	-	TGTGCTAGTGGTTGGGAGGGGAGCTGGGCCGGGGAGCTGTTTTTT	CASGWEGSWAGELFF
TRBV5-1	TRBJ2-7	-	-	TGCGCCAGCACACTGACGGATTTCGGGAAACAGCAGTACTTC	CASTLTDFGKQQYF
TRBV21-1	TRBJ2-7	-	-	TGTGCCAGCAGCAAAACTACTAGCCCCTACGAGCAGTACTTC	CASSKTTSPYEQYF
TRBV10-1	TRBJ1-2	-	few	TGCGCCAGCAGTCCGAACGACAGACCCTATGGCTACACCTTC	CASSPNDRPYGYTF
TRBV19	TRBJ2-2	-	-	TGTGCCAGTACCCCGTGGTTGGGTTCCGGGGAGCTGTTTTTT	CASTPWLGSGELFF
TRBV7-9	TRBJ1-1	-	-	TGTGCCAGCAGCCCTGCACCCTCTTTCAAGTTTGAAGCTTTCTTT	CASSPAPSFKFEAFF
TRBV7-9	TRBJ2-1	TRBD2	-	TGTGCCAGCAGCCCTACTAGCGGGAAGGAATCCAATGAGCAGTTCTTC	CASSPTSGKESNEQFF
TRBV19	TRBJ2-7	-	-	TGTGCCAGTAGTATAGTCAGACCCGGCCTCCCCCCTTCCTACGAGCAGTACTTC	CASSIVRPGLPPSYEQYF
TRBV10-3	TRBJ2-7	-	-	TGTGCCATCAGTGAGGCTTACGAGCAGTACTTC	CAISEAYEQYF
TRBV2	TRBJ2-1	TRBD2	-	TGTGCCAGCAGGGAGGGGACTAGCGGTTACAATGAGCAGTTCTTC	CASREGTSGYNEQFF
TRBV7-9	TRBJ1-3	-	-	TGTGCCAGCAGCTCCCCGGACACTCGACCTTCCTCTGGAAACACCATATATTTT	CASSSPDTRPSSGNTIYF
TRBV19	TRBJ2-5	-	-	TGTGCCAGTAGGATGGGGACCGGGGCCGCGGACGAGACCCAGTACTTC	CASRMGTGAADETQYF
TRBV20-1	TRBJ1-2	-	-	TGCAGTGCTAGTGAACTCTCTGGCTACACCTTC	CSASELSGYTF
TRBV14	TRBJ2-3	-	-	TGTGCCAGCAGCGGTTTGGGGGTCTTGGGAGATACGCAGTATTTT	CASSGLGVLGDTQYF
TRBV27	TRBJ2-1	-	-	TGTGCCAGCAGTACCCTCCCCACGGCGGGTACCAATGAGCAGTTCTTC	CASSTLPTAGTNEQFF
TRBV2	TRBJ1-4	-	-	TGTGCCAGCAGTGACGCGGACAGAGAAAAACTGTTTTTT	CASSDADREKLFF
TRBV4-3	TRBJ2-7	TRBD2	-	TGCGCCAGCAGCCAACTGGGGCGCGGGGGATACGAGCAGTACTTC	CASSQLGRGGYEQYF
TRBV27	TRBJ2-3	-	-	TGTGCCAGCAGTTTGCCTCAGGCAGATACGCAGTATTTT	CASSLPQADTQYF
TRBV6-6	TRBJ2-1	-	once	TGTGCCAGCAGTTACTCTCGGGATGAGCAGTTCTTC	CASSYSRDEQFF
TRBV28	TRBJ1-1	-	-	TGTGCCAGCAGTTCGACAGCCATGAACACTGAAGCTTTCTTT	CASSSTAMNTEAFF
TRBV4-1	TRBJ2-2	-	-	TGCGCCAGCAGCCAAGACGAACCCGGGGAGCTGTTTTTT	CASSQDEPGELFF
TRBV11-2	TRBJ2-5	TRBD2	-	TGTGCCAGCAGCTTAAGGTACAGCGGGAGTGAGACCCAGTACTTC	CASSLRYSGSETQYF
TRBV19	TRBJ2-4	-	-	TGTGCCAGTAGTATAGGGGGGGCCAAAAACATTCAGTACTTC	CASSIGGAKNIQYF
TRBV27	TRBJ2-1	-	-	TGTGCCAGCAGTCCCCTGACTGGAGGTACTTACAATGAGCAGTTCTTC	CASSPLTGGTYNEQFF
TRBV11-2	TRBJ2-5	TRBD2	-	TGTGCCAGCAAGGTAGCGGGAGGCTTATATGGGGAGACCCAGTACTTC	CASKVAGGLYGETQYF
TRBV10-3	TRBJ2-1	-	-	TGTGCCATCAGGTTCGCAGAGGGGTTCTCGGGTGAGCAGTTCTTC	CAIRFAEGFSGEQFF
TRBV30	TRBJ2-7	-	-	TGTGCCTGGAGTGCTAGTCTCGGGATAGAGTACTTC	CAWSASLGIEYF
TRBV9	TRBJ2-3	TRBD2	-	TGTGCCAGCAGCGGCGGGGGTTCGGCAGATACGCAGTATTTT	CASSGGGSADTQYF
TRBV9	TRBJ2-7	TRBD1	-	TGTGCCAGCAGCGGTGGGACAGGGGACGAGCAGTACTTC	CASSGGTGDEQYF
TRBV6-6	TRBJ2-3	TRBD1	-	TGTGCCAGCAGCCCAACCGGGACAGGGTACGTGCAGGCGCAGTATTTT	CASSPTGTGYVQAQYF
TRBV5-1	TRBJ2-1	TRBD2	-	TGCGCCAGCAGCTTGCTAGCGGGAGACTACAATGAGCAGTTCTTC	CASSLLAGDYNEQFF
TRBV4-3	TRBJ1-2	TRBD1	-	TGCGCCAGCAGCCAGCGGTACCCGGGACAGGGAAACTATGGCTACACCTTC	CASSQRYPGQGNYGYTF
TRBV18	TRBJ2-7	-	-	TGTGCCAGCAAAGCCGGCGGGCCTACTACCTACGAGCAGTACTTC	CASKAGGPTTYEQYF
TRBV15	TRBJ1-2	-	once	TGTGCCACCAGCAGGGGCCTAGGAGGTCGCTATGGCTACACCTTC	CATSRGLGGRYGYTF
TRBV11-1	TRBJ2-5	TRBD1	-	TGTGCCAGCAGCAGGGACAGTGAGACCCAGTACTTC	CASSRDSETQYF
TRBV9	TRBJ1-1	TRBD1	-	TGTGCCAGCAACTCAGGGGGCACTGAAGCTTTCTTT	CASNSGGTEAFF
TRBV10-3	TRBJ2-7	TRBD1	-	TGTGCCATCGGCCTTGGACAGGGACGGCTGGACGAGCAGTACTTC	CAIGLGQGRLDEQYF
TRBV7-3	TRBJ2-4	TRBD1	-	TGTGCCAGCAGCTTAGGGGACAGGGGGCGCCTGGCCAAAAACATTCAGTACTTC	CASSLGDRGRLAKNIQYF
TRBV9	TRBJ2-2	-	-	TGTGCCAGCAGCGGAATCTCCCTGGTCGACAGGACCACCGGGGAGCTGTTTTTT	CASSGISLVDRTTGELFF
TRBV19	TRBJ2-7	-	-	TGTGCCAGTAGTCATACCGGTGACAGCCTTTACGAGCAGTACTTC	CASSHTGDSLYEQYF
TRBV6-4	TRBJ2-7	TRBD1	-	TGTGCCAGTCCTTGGCTTAGGACAGGGAGGAATCAGCAGTACTTC	CASPWLRTGRNQQYF
TRBV11-3	TRBJ2-1	-	-	TGTGCCAGCAGCGTAACCGGGGTAAACAATGAGCAGTTCTTC	CASSVTGVNNEQFF